Below, 31 T cell receptor beta chains from the same sample are listed, as sequenced in a study of OX40 agonist ivuxolimab in advanced cancers. Sequencing was performed with immunoSEQ multiplex PCR; in TCRdb, only in-frame clones are kept and a portion is missing. The sample records some 44,000 clones, roughly 80% being singletons. Sequencing was performed on CD4+ or CD8+ T cells sorted from blood, taken in a trial of the OX40 agonist ivuxolimab. These receptors all come from an adult with an advanced solid tumor such as melanoma, head and neck, liver or kidney cancer.

As DNA, the CDR3 is TGTGCCAGCAGTCCACAACTAGCGGGAGTAGATGAGCAGTTCTTC. Protein: CASSPQLAGVDEQFF. V gene TRBV28 combines with J gene TRBJ2-1; TRBD2 matches at 11 bases. The length of the CDR3 is 15 residues. Germline values: CDR1 MDHEN, CDR2 SYDVKM. V dropped 5 bases and J dropped 8; count of bases not matched to a gene: 8.

The chain links TRBV7-6 to TRBJ2-5; D could derive from TRBD1 or TRBD2 (5 bases each). This CDR3 has 13 amino acids. Trimming pared 5 bases from V and 4 bases from J, leaving 11 bases between. In germline, CDR1 is SGHVS, CDR2 FNYEAQ. The CDR3: CASSPVGGETQYF. The CDR3 DNA is TGTGCCAGCAGCCCTGTTGGGGGAGAGACCCAGTACTTC.

The chain links TRBV4-1 to TRBJ2-5; D tentatively fits TRBD1 or TRBD2 (6 bases each). This CDR3 is 17 amino acids long. The germline V and J ends were trimmed by 2 bases and 5 bases, with 21 bases remaining between them. From germline, CDR1 is MGHRA and CDR2 YSYEKL. This CDR3 is CASSQRGVVGRGETQYF. The CDR3 DNA reads TGCGCCAGCAGCCAAAGGGGGGTAGTCGGGAGAGGGGAGACCCAGTACTTC.

This clone has only a few counts. The chain uses TRBV18 and TRBJ1-1; D call uncertain. This CDR3 has 15 amino acids. Germline V lookup: CDR1 KGHSH, CDR2 LQKENI. The V end lost 2 bases, the J end lost 0 bases, and 10 bases lay between the germline ends. The CDR3 here is CASSPNPVMNTEAFF. The CDR3 nucleotides read TGTGCCAGCTCACCAAACCCAGTTATGAACACTGAAGCTTTCTTT.

The genes are TRBV19 and TRBJ2-5; 7 bases are shared with TRBD1. Per germline, CDR1 LNHDA and CDR2 SQIVND (reference sequence). V lost 5 bases to trimming and J lost 2 bases; unmatched junction nucleotides: 11. This CDR3 is built from 16 residues. The CDR3 sequence is CASSAITGTVQETQYF. CDR3 nucleotide sequence: TGTGCCAGTAGTGCTATTACCGGGACAGTACAAGAGACCCAGTACTTC.

The chain employs TRBV5-1 and TRBJ2-3, with D possibly being TRBD1 (6 bases). The V gene lost 6 bases and the J gene lost 0 bases, with 11 bases spanning the gap. Germline assignment: CDR1 SGHRS and CDR2 YFSETQ. CDR3 length equals 14 residues. CDR3 nucleotide sequence: TGCGCCAGCAACAGGGATCCAAGCACAGATACGCAGTATTTT. Translating it yields CASNRDPSTDTQYF.

In this sample, this clone turned up a few times. The chain couples TRBV5-1 to TRBJ2-5; 8 nucleotides agree with TRBD2. Germline V lookup: CDR1 SGHRS, CDR2 YFSETQ. With 0 bases clipped from V and 2 bases from J, the junction kept 3 bases outside the gene matches. This CDR3 has 15 residues. CDR3 loop: CASSLDGGVQETQYF. CDR3 in DNA: TGCGCCAGCAGCTTGGACGGGGGGGTTCAAGAGACCCAGTACTTC. Looking up the rest from reference TRBV5-1 and TRBJ2-5 gives the full variable domain: KAGVTQTPRYLIKTRGQQVTLSCSPISGHRSVSWYQQTPGQGLQFLFEYFSETQRNKGNFPGRFSGRQFSNSRSEMNVSTLELGDSALYLCASSLDGGVQETQYFGPGTRLLVL.

The rearrangement joins TRBV9 to TRBJ2-1; 11 positions agree with TRBD2. Germline CDR1 and CDR2: SGDLS and YYNGEE. The CDR3 length is 15 residues. With 0 bases clipped from V and 7 bases from J, the junction kept 3 bases outside the gene matches. CDR3 nucleotides: TGTGCCAGCAGCGTAGTAGCGGGAGGGCCTAATGAGCAGTTCTTC. It translates to CASSVVAGGPNEQFF.

The chain recombines TRBV15 with TRBJ2-6; D is ambiguous. The ends were cut back, 1 base at V and 1 base at J, with 8 bases in the middle. The CDR3 has 16 amino acids. Germline V gene data show CDR1 as LNHNV and CDR2 as YYDKDF (reference sequence). The CDR3 DNA follows: TGTGCCACCAGCAGAGTATGGCGGTCTGGGGCCAACGTCCTGACTTTC. Protein: CATSRVWRSGANVLTF.

J is TRBJ1-2 and V is TRBV7-9; D is uncertain. There are 10 residues in the CDR3. Germline CDR1 reads SEHNR; CDR2 reads FQNEAQ (reference sequence). Trimming stripped 3 bases from V and 7 bases from J, with 3 bases between. The DNA of the CDR3 is TGTGCCAGCAGCTTCGGTGGCTACACCTTC. Residues: CASSFGGYTF.

The CDR3 nucleotides are TGTGCCAGTAGTATATCACGGTACCAAGAGACCCAGTACTTC. As protein: CASSISRYQETQYF. J is TRBJ2-5 and V is TRBV19; D gene unclear. The CDR3 covers 14 residues. Trimming took 2 bases from V and 0 from J, leaving 7 bases between them. Looked up from germline, CDR1 is LNHDA and CDR2 is SQIVND (reference sequence).

The rearrangement joins TRBV2 to TRBJ2-4; no definite D call. With 3 bases removed from V and 0 bases from J, the gap between germline ends came to 9 bases. The CDR3 covers 15 residues. Germline CDR1 and CDR2: SNHLY and FYNNEI. The CDR3 region has the DNA TGTGCCAGCAGTGACCCCCCAGGAGCCAAAAACATTCAGTACTTC. Translation: CASSDPPGAKNIQYF.

The chain carries TRBV19 and TRBJ1-4, with 9 positions matching TRBD1. The CDR3 is made up of 13 amino acids. CDR1 and CDR2 (germline): LNHDA, SQIVND (reference sequence). Trimming removed 3 bases from V and 10 bases from J; junction bases left unmatched: 3. The CDR3 here is CASSMGQGLKLFF. The CDR3 region has the DNA TGTGCCAGTAGTATGGGACAGGGTCTAAAACTGTTTTTT.

This sequence joins TRBV2 and TRBJ1-2; no clear D. There are 14 residues in the CDR3. V lost 2 bases to trimming and J lost 6 bases, with 13 bases between them. Germline V gene data show CDR1 as SNHLY and CDR2 as FYNNEI. Here the CDR3 DNA reads TGTGCCAGCAGTGAATCGGGCAGTCTACATGGCTACACCTTC. Translated, it gives CASSESGSLHGYTF.

As to this clone: The conserved phenylalanine or tryptophan normally closing the CDR3 is absent here, so this likely arose from a read error. The J gene is TRBJ1-1, the V gene TRBV9; D call uncertain. The CDR3 loop spans 14 amino acids. The germline CDR1 and CDR2 sequences are SGDLS and YYNGEE. The V end lost 0 bases, the J end lost 5 bases, and 11 bases lay between the germline ends. CDR3 loop: CASSVGSVRTEAFL. As DNA, the CDR3 is TGTGCCAGCAGCGTAGGATCTGTGCGAACTGAAGCTTTCCTT.

The chain joins TRBV2 to TRBJ2-7, with TRBD1 matching over 8 bases. Germline CDR1 SNHLY, CDR2 FYNNEI. The trim removed 6 bases at V and 0 bases at J, leaving 4 bases unmatched. The CDR3 spans 14 residues. The CDR3 region has the DNA TGTGCCAGCAGAGGGGACAGGAGCTCCTACGAGCAGTACTTC. Amino acid sequence: CASRGDRSSYEQYF.

The chain combines TRBV5-1 with TRBJ2-4, with D maybe TRBD1 (5 bases). Per the germline V gene, CDR1 is SGHRS and CDR2 is YFSETQ. With 5 bases removed from V and 1 base from J, the gap between germline ends came to 7 bases. The CDR3 is made up of 13 amino acids. CDR3 sequence reads: CASSKGAKNIQYF. CDR3 DNA: TGCGCCAGCAGTAAGGGGGCCAAAAACATTCAGTACTTC.

This chain joins TRBV6-1 and TRBJ2-6; D remains unclear. The V end was cut by 7 bases, the J end by 2 bases, with 12 bases between. The CDR3 spans 15 residues. Germline V lookup: CDR1 MNHNS, CDR2 SASEGT. DNA of the CDR3: TGTGCCAGCATGGGGTCTTTTACTGGGGCCAACGTCCTGACTTTC. Translated: CASMGSFTGANVLTF.

V and J are TRBV5-1 and TRBJ2-1; no definite D call. The CDR3 is 12 residues long. The V end lost 0 bases, the J end lost 9 bases, and 7 bases lay between the germline ends. CDR1 is SGHRS and CDR2 is YFSETQ in the germline V gene. The CDR3 bases are TGCGCCAGCAGCTTGGTTGTGGGTGAGCAGTTCTTC. Its translation is CASSLVVGEQFF.

This clone showed up just a few times. The J gene is TRBJ2-7, the V gene TRBV10-3, with TRBD1 as a possible D gene (7 bases). The germline V and J ends were trimmed by 6 bases and 3 bases, with 15 bases remaining between them. CDR3 size: 14 residues. Germline V gives CDR1 ENHRY, CDR2 SYGVKD. The CDR3 sequence is CAIRREAGGYEQYF. For the CDR3, the DNA is TGTGCCATCAGGCGGGAAGCAGGGGGCTACGAGCAGTACTTC.

This chain links TRBV9 with TRBJ1-6; D gene uncertain. Trimming removed 0 bases at V and 7 bases at J, with 8 bases between. The CDR3 length is 14 residues. Germline CDR1 reads SGDLS; CDR2 reads YYNGEE. CDR3 in DNA: TGTGCCAGCAGCGTAGATGTTACAAATTCACCCCTCCACTTT. Its protein is CASSVDVTNSPLHF.

The V gene is TRBV7-9, the J gene TRBJ1-1; possible D gene TRBD1, 5 bases. This CDR3 comprises 12 residues. The V end lost 1 base, the J end lost 8 bases, and 8 bases lay between the germline ends. Per germline, CDR1 SEHNR and CDR2 FQNEAQ (reference sequence). The chain's CDR3 is CASSLGQGEAFF. DNA for the CDR3: TGTGCCAGCAGCTTAGGGCAGGGCGAAGCTTTCTTT. The entire variable domain, with the rest obtained from reference TRBV7-9 and TRBJ1-1, is as follows: DTGVSQNPRHKITKRGQNVTFRCDPISEHNRLYWYRQTLGQGPEFLTYFQNEAQLEKSRLLSDRFSAERPKGSFSTLEIQRTEQGDSAMYLCASSLGQGEAFFGQGTRLTVV.

This clone was recorded once. The chain couples TRBV19 to TRBJ1-1, with a weak D call TRBD1 (5 bases). Trimming removed 10 bases from V and 0 bases from J, with 15 bases in between. The germline CDR1 and CDR2 sequences are LNHDA and SQIVND (reference sequence). The CDR3 length is 14 residues. CDR3 nucleotide sequence: TGTGCCACCAAACAGGTGCCCCTGAACACTGAAGCTTTCTTT. It translates to CATKQVPLNTEAFF.

The chain has TRBV28 and TRBJ1-6; D perhaps matches TRBD1 (5 bases). The CDR3 is 15 residues long. The V end was cut by 1 base, the J end by 6 bases, with 10 bases between. The germline V gene encodes CDR1 MDHEN and CDR2 SYDVKM. As DNA, the CDR3 is TGTGCCAGCAGTTTATCCAGGGCGCGTAATTCACCCCTCCACTTT. This translates into CASSLSRARNSPLHF.

CDR3 region: CASSLGGASGLYEQYF. The CDR3 DNA follows: TGTGCCAGCAGCTTGGGCGGGGCTAGCGGGTTATACGAGCAGTACTTC. This chain uses TRBV7-9 with TRBJ2-7, with 8 positions matching TRBD2. The CDR3 sequence is 16 residues long. The ends lost 3 bases at V and 4 bases at J; junction bases unmatched: 11. Per the germline V gene, CDR1 is SEHNR and CDR2 is FQNEAQ (reference sequence). Variable domain in full (rest from reference TRBV7-9 and TRBJ2-7): DTGVSQNPRHKITKRGQNVTFRCDPISEHNRLYWYRQTLGQGPEFLTYFQNEAQLEKSRLLSDRFSAERPKGSFSTLEIQRTEQGDSAMYLCASSLGGASGLYEQYFGPGTRLTVT.

The chain has TRBV18 and TRBJ2-5; 7 bases align to TRBD2. From germline, CDR1 is KGHSH and CDR2 LQKENI. CDR3 size: 15 residues. Trimming at V came to 5 bases and at J to 0 bases, leaving 6 bases not matched to a gene. The CDR3, as DNA: TGTGCCAGCTCATGGGAGGGCGTGAACCAAGAGACCCAGTACTTC. It yields the protein CASSWEGVNQETQYF.

CDR3 nucleotides: TGCGCCAGTTCATTGGGGCAAGTAACGCTCTACGAGCAGTACTTC. This gives the protein CASSLGQVTLYEQYF. V gene TRBV5-1 combines with J gene TRBJ2-7, with D possibly being TRBD1 (5 bases). The V end lost 8 bases, the J end lost 3 bases, and 21 bases lay between the germline ends. The CDR3 runs to 15 residues. Germline V gene lookup returns CDR1 SGHRS and CDR2 YFSETQ.

J is TRBJ1-1 and V is TRBV30, with D possibly TRBD1 on 5 matching bases. Germline V CDR1 and CDR2: GTSNPN, SVGIG (reference sequence). There are 15 residues in the CDR3. Trimming removed 2 bases at V and 1 base at J, with 14 bases between. The CDR3 protein is CAWSYPGTGNTEAFF. In DNA, the CDR3 is TGTGCCTGGAGTTATCCAGGGACGGGGAACACTGAAGCTTTCTTT.

V is TRBV28 and J is TRBJ2-7, with D tentatively TRBD2 (7 bases). V was clipped by 3 bases and J by 4 bases, with 10 bases between them. Germline V gives CDR1 MDHEN, CDR2 SYDVKM. CDR3 length: 13 amino acids. The DNA for the CDR3 is TGTGCCAGCAGTTTGGCGGGGGCGTACGAGCAGTACTTC. Translation gives CASSLAGAYEQYF.

This clone was observed a few times. This chain connects TRBV9 to TRBJ1-1; 7 nucleotides line up with TRBD1. The CDR3 runs to 16 residues. The trim removed 4 bases at V and 4 bases at J, leaving 13 bases unmatched. Germline V gives CDR1 SGDLS, CDR2 YYNGEE. The CDR3 spells CASSSRTGLSGTEAFF. Written as DNA, the CDR3 is TGTGCCAGCAGCTCCCGGACAGGTCTCTCAGGCACTGAAGCTTTCTTT.

CDR3 sequence (DNA): TGTGCCAGCAGGCAGACAGGGACCAACTTGGCTTTCTTT. Its translation: CASRQTGTNLAFF. The chain couples TRBV5-6 to TRBJ1-1; 7 bases align to TRBD1. Germline assignment: CDR1 SGHDT and CDR2 YYEEEE. V shed 5 bases, J shed 11 bases, and the junction held 12 bases outside the gene matches. The CDR3 is made up of 13 amino acids.